The rows below give T cell receptor beta chains drawn from one sample of a study of cytomegalovirus exposure and HLA in healthy donors. Method: immunoSEQ multiplex PCR; TCRdb's copy keeps in-frame clones and lacks some. The repertoire holds around 130,000 clones, approximately 82% seen once, with about 2.5% in the top ten. Sample: PBMCs. These receptors were collected from a man aged 50 to 59 in good health and CMV-seronegative. The CDR3 runs from the conserved cysteine through the conserved F or W. A D gene is named only where the DNA matches it firmly. Clone size appears in some rows only: once, few, many, or a class for an expanded clone.

j_call d_call v_call clone_size cdr3_aa cdr3_nt
TRBJ2-2 - TRBV2 - CASKQSGTLTVGELFF TGTGCCAGCAAGCAATCCGGGACTCTCACGGTCGGGGAGCTGTTTTTT
TRBJ2-5 - TRBV27 - CASSPLTSGSETQYF TGTGCCAGCAGTCCCCTGACTAGTGGCTCGGAGACCCAGTACTTC
TRBJ2-7 TRBD2 TRBV5-4 - CASSSYERGIYEQYF TGTGCCAGCAGCTCCTATGAGCGGGGGATATACGAGCAGTACTTC
TRBJ2-1 TRBD2 TRBV7-6 - CASSVGLLAGGQGEQFF TGTGCCAGCAGCGTAGGACTACTAGCGGGGGGGCAGGGTGAGCAGTTCTTC
TRBJ2-3 TRBD1 TRBV7-8 - CASSSPGTGGVHTQYF TGTGCCAGCAGCTCCCCCGGGACAGGGGGAGTCCATACGCAGTATTTT
TRBJ2-7 TRBD2 TRBV5-1 - CASSSGTSRVLSYEQYF TGCGCCAGCAGCTCCGGGACTAGCCGAGTCCTCTCCTACGAGCAGTACTTC
TRBJ1-1 TRBD1 TRBV18 - CASSRRGQQNTEAFF TGTGCCAGCTCACGACGGGGACAGCAGAACACTGAAGCTTTCTTT
TRBJ1-3 - TRBV30 - CAWAGAPNSGNTIYF TGTGCCTGGGCGGGCGCCCCGAACTCTGGAAACACCATATATTTT
TRBJ2-7 TRBD2 TRBV19 - CASSKPGLAGGPSYEQYF TGTGCCAGTAGCAAACCGGGACTAGCGGGGGGACCTTCCTACGAGCAGTACTTC
TRBJ1-6 TRBD1 TRBV5-1 - CASSPGTANSPLHF TGCGCCAGCAGCCCCGGGACAGCTAATTCACCCCTCCACTTT
TRBJ1-2 - TRBV19 few CASRGGGYTF TGTGCCAGCCGGGGGGGTGGCTACACCTTC
TRBJ1-5 TRBD1 TRBV27 - CASSHRGSGQPQHF TGTGCCAGCAGTCACAGGGGCTCGGGTCAGCCCCAGCATTTT
TRBJ2-7 TRBD1 TRBV25-1 once CASSPPGQGSYEQYF TGTGCCAGCAGTCCCCCCGGACAGGGGAGTTACGAGCAGTACTTC
TRBJ2-5 TRBD2 TRBV29-1 once CSVAASGGPGETQYF TGCAGCGTTGCGGCGTCGGGGGGGCCAGGCGAGACCCAGTACTTC
TRBJ1-1 TRBD1 TRBV5-1 - CASRGSYGTGDFTEAFF TGCGCCAGCAGAGGGTCTTATGGGACAGGGGATTTCACTGAAGCTTTCTTT
TRBJ1-3 TRBD1 TRBV5-5 - CASSGTAGNTIYF TGTGCCAGCAGTGGGACAGCTGGAAACACCATATATTTT
TRBJ2-7 - TRBV5-6 - CASSLVAGLAEQYF TGTGCCAGCAGCTTGGTGGCAGGCCTCGCCGAGCAGTACTTC
TRBJ2-5 - TRBV6-1 - CASSNRQASQETQYF TGTGCCAGCAGCAACAGACAGGCCTCCCAAGAGACCCAGTACTTC
TRBJ1-5 - TRBV7-8 - CASSRRLEGKSNQPQHF TGTGCCAGCAGCCGCCGGCTGGAGGGGAAGAGCAATCAGCCCCAGCATTTT
TRBJ1-3 - TRBV19 - CASSIAVVGGNTIYF TGTGCCAGTAGTATTGCGGTCGTGGGTGGAAACACCATATATTTT
TRBJ1-5 - TRBV19 - CASSHAGSNQPQHF TGTGCCAGTAGTCACGCGGGTAGCAATCAGCCCCAGCATTTT
TRBJ2-5 - TRBV9 - CASSALGGGRETQYF TGTGCCAGCAGCGCCCTGGGGGGGGGCCGGGAGACCCAGTACTTC
TRBJ2-1 - TRBV21-1 - CASSKAPHEQPGTGGCEQFF TGTGCCAGCAGCAAAGCTCCCCACGAACAACCCGGGACAGGGGGCTGTGAGCAGTTCTTC
TRBJ1-4 - TRBV4-2 - CASSQYRSGEGNEKLFF TGTGCCAGCAGCCAATATAGATCGGGCGAGGGCAATGAAAAACTGTTTTTT
TRBJ1-2 - TRBV6-6 - CALNGYTF TGTGCCCTAAATGGCTACACCTTC
TRBJ2-7 TRBD1 TRBV4-1 - CASSQGTGGTYEQYF TGCGCCAGCAGCCAGGGGACAGGGGGCACCTACGAGCAGTACTTC
TRBJ2-2 - TRBV7-7 - CASSPINTGELFF TGTGCTAGCAGCCCAATTAACACCGGGGAGCTGTTTTTT
TRBJ2-1 - TRBV28 - CASSLDTYNEQFF TGTGCCAGCAGCCTCGACACCTACAATGAGCAGTTCTTC
TRBJ2-7 TRBD1 TRBV4-1 few CASSLTGTADYEQYF TGCGCCAGCAGCCTTACCGGGACAGCGGATTACGAGCAGTACTTC
TRBJ2-7 - TRBV18 - CASSPSVGGGYEQYF TGTGCCAGCTCACCCTCCGTAGGGGGGGGCTACGAGCAGTACTTC
TRBJ2-3 - TRBV4-1 - CASSQGTFTDTQYF TGCGCCAGCAGCCAAGGGACATTCACAGATACGCAGTATTTT
TRBJ1-5 - TRBV9 once CASSLGQGHNQPQHF TGTGCCAGCAGCCTTGGGCAGGGGCACAATCAGCCCCAGCATTTT
TRBJ1-5 TRBD1 TRBV18 - CASSPEGQADLPQHF TGTGCCAGCTCACCCGAGGGACAGGCTGATTTGCCCCAGCATTTT
TRBJ2-2 - TRBV7-6 - CASSQMGQNTGELFF TGTGCCAGCAGCCAAATGGGACAGAACACCGGGGAGCTGTTTTTT
TRBJ2-3 - TRBV7-9 - CASSPQGDTQYF TGTGCCAGCAGCCCGCAGGGAGATACGCAGTATTTT
TRBJ1-3 - TRBV6-4 - CASNREGSGNTIYF TGTGCCAGCAACAGGGAGGGCTCTGGAAACACCATATATTTT
TRBJ2-1 - TRBV4-2 few CASSPTSQGEQFF TGTGCCAGCAGCCCAACTAGCCAGGGAGAGCAGTTCTTC
TRBJ1-3 - TRBV7-9 - CASSLAGRRGNTIYF TGTGCCAGCAGCTTAGCGGGCAGGCGTGGAAACACCATATATTTT
TRBJ1-6 - TRBV4-1 - CASSQANGQRRRSPLHF TGCGCCAGCAGCCAAGCTAACGGCCAGCGACGTCGTTCACCCCTCCACTTT
TRBJ1-2 - TRBV27 - CASSLTGVANYGYTF TGTGCCAGCAGTTTAACGGGGGTAGCTAACTATGGCTACACCTTC
TRBJ2-3 TRBD2 TRBV4-3 - CASSQVRGSGGADTQYF TGCGCCAGCAGCCAAGTCCGGGGGAGCGGGGGCGCAGATACGCAGTATTTT
TRBJ2-2 TRBD2 TRBV7-2 - CASSLRAGTNTGELFF TGTGCCAGCAGCTTGCGAGCGGGGACCAACACCGGGGAGCTGTTTTTT
TRBJ2-5 - TRBV6-6 - CASSWQGGANPETQYF TGTGCCAGCAGTTGGCAAGGGGGGGCTAACCCAGAGACCCAGTACTTC
TRBJ1-2 - TRBV6-5 - CASREYRSANYGYTF TGTGCCAGCAGGGAATACAGGAGCGCTAACTATGGCTACACCTTC
TRBJ1-1 TRBD1 TRBV30 - CAWRPPDRGDSTEAFF TGTGCCTGGAGACCCCCGGACAGGGGTGATAGCACTGAAGCTTTCTTT